What follows are 10 T cell receptor beta chains derived from one specimen sequenced in a study of T cells after yellow fever vaccination. TCRdb called the 5' RACE reads again in MiXCR, with one record for every CDR3 protein. The profile shows over 45,000 distinct CDR3 sequences, approximately 5.7% of them singletons. The sample consisted of PBMCs, either bulk or a sorted T-cell subset (CD4+, CD8+, memory, or dextramer-sorted; not recorded which), taken on the day of the yellow fever booster vaccination. The receptors shown here come from a man between 18 and 29 years old who received the YFV17D yellow fever vaccine.

There are many counts of this clonotype. This sequence joins TRBV29-1 and TRBJ2-7; the match to TRBD1 covers 7 bases. The germline V gene has CDR1 SQVTM and CDR2 ANQGSEA. The CDR3 runs 14 residues. V lost 3 bases and J lost 2; bases outside the gene matches: 7. The CDR3 here is CSVERRGSTYEQYF. CDR3 coding DNA: TGCAGCGTTGAGCGCAGGGGGTCTACCTACGAGCAGTACTTC.

This clonotype was seen repeatedly, ten times or more. This chain links TRBV5-1 with TRBJ1-1; no clear D gene. The germline V and J ends were trimmed by 0 bases and 4 bases, with 10 bases remaining between them. The CDR3 is 14 residues long. The germline CDR1 and CDR2 sequences are SGHRS and YFSETQ. CDR3 nucleotide sequence: TGCGCCAGCAGCTTGGGGGGTATGAGCACTGAAGCTTTCTTT. Its translation: CASSLGGMSTEAFF.

V is TRBV7-3 and J is TRBJ1-5, with TRBD1 identical over 9 bases. The CDR3 sequence is 19 residues long. Looked up from germline, CDR1 is SGHTA and CDR2 is FQGTGA. With V trimmed by 8 bases and J by 5 bases, 22 bases remained unmatched. The CDR3 protein is CASSSRARDRELGDQPQHF. DNA for the CDR3: TGTGCCAGCTCATCCAGAGCCCGGGACAGGGAACTTGGGGATCAGCCCCAGCATTTT.

The V and J genes are TRBV7-6 and TRBJ1-1; weak D call: TRBD1 (5 bases). The CDR3 length is 14 residues. Trimming left V 4 bases short and J 5 bases short, with 14 bases between. Germline lookup yields CDR1 SGHVS and CDR2 FNYEAQ. CDR3 sequence (DNA): TGTGCCAGCAGCTACAGTCCGGGGGGAACTGAAGCTTTCTTT. Amino acid sequence: CASSYSPGGTEAFF.

This clonotype showed up many times. The rearrangement uses TRBV5-1 and TRBJ2-1; 10 positions agree with TRBD2. Unmatched junction bases numbered 7, after V lost 9 bases and J lost 4 bases. The CDR3 is made up of 14 amino acids. Per the germline V gene, CDR1 is SGHRS and CDR2 is YFSETQ. The CDR3 DNA reads as TGCGCCACCCGACCTAGCGGGGGATACAATGAGCAGTTCTTC. Amino acid sequence: CATRPSGGYNEQFF.

This clonotype was detected a few times. This CDR3 is CASSLNGGYGYTF. CDR3 in DNA: TGTGCCAGCAGTTTAAATGGCGGCTATGGCTACACCTTC. The gene calls are TRBV12-3 or TRBV12-4 and TRBJ1-2, with unresolved D. The CDR3 runs 13 residues. Trimming took 2 bases from V and 4 from J, leaving 8 bases between them.

At least ten counts were recorded for this clonotype. This chain links TRBV20-1 with TRBJ1-1, with D perhaps matching TRBD1 (5 bases). V lost 3 bases, J lost 1 base, and 15 bases lay in between. Per germline, CDR1 DFQATT and CDR2 SNEGSKA (reference sequence). The CDR3 spans 15 residues. The DNA for the CDR3 is TGCAGTGCTAGTGTCCTTGGGGGGACGAACACTGAAGCTTTCTTT. It codes for CSASVLGGTNTEAFF.

Many counts were recorded for this clonotype. This rearrangement joins TRBV7-3 to TRBJ2-1; 7 bases align to TRBD1. The length of the CDR3 is 15 residues. V shed 5 bases, J shed 6 bases, and the junction held 10 bases outside the gene matches. Germline CDR1 reads SGHTA; CDR2 reads FQGTGA. The CDR3 here is CASSDRAVAVNEQFF. The DNA of the CDR3 is TGTGCCAGCAGCGACAGGGCAGTGGCGGTCAATGAGCAGTTCTTC.

A word on this clonotype: This sequence may be a read error, since a much larger clone differs from it by one base. CDR3 residues: CATGQGNTEAVF. CDR3 DNA: TGTGCCACCGGACAGGGGAACACTGAAGCTGTCTTT. This chain links TRBV6-6 with TRBJ1-1; 9 bases fit TRBD1. Germline assignment: CDR1 MNHNY and CDR2 SVGAGI (reference sequence). This CDR3 region has 12 residues.

The V call is TRBV5-1, the J call TRBJ2-2, with 9 bases matching TRBD1. Germline V gene data show CDR1 as SGHRS and CDR2 as YFSETQ. With V trimmed by 4 bases and J by 3 bases, 7 bases remained unmatched. CDR3 length: 16 residues. The CDR3 nucleotides are TGCGCCAGCAGCACGGAACAGGGGGCCTACACCGGGGAGCTGTTTTTT. Translating it yields CASSTEQGAYTGELFF.